This entry concerns a single T cell receptor (beta chain). The junction departs from germline at one end; a sequencing error may be responsible. Per the germline V gene, CDR1 is MNHNS and CDR2 is SASEGT. The CDR3 covers 15 residues. The data were taken from a study of blood T cell repertoires in COVID-19. At the level of the study: COVID-19 samples from acute and convalescent phases originated in the United States, Italy and Spain. Sources were T cells, B-cell-depleted T cells, or PBMCs; the material itself was cDNA or gDNA.

Assay: immunoSEQ multiplex PCR; the TCRdb copy retains only in-frame clones and omits some. The top ten clones hold around 0.3% of a sample with approximately 670,000 clones, about 90% of them seen once. Sequencing was performed on peripheral blood. This receptor was identified in a woman between 18 and 30 years old with acute or convalescent COVID-19. The chain couples TRBV6-1 to TRBJ1-2, with D possibly TRBD1 on 5 matching bases. CDR3 nucleotides: TGTGCCAGCAGCGAAGGGGTAGGGGACTACTATGGCTACACCTTC. The encoded protein is CASSEGVGDYYGYTF.